This T cell receptor beta chain originates from a study of CD8 T cells in ankylosing spondylitis. General study findings and limits: In peripheral blood, disease-linked CD8+ clones occurred at relatively low frequencies. The clones that were linked to disease were reported to be significantly enriched in matched synovial fluid samples from ankylosing spondylitis patients. Seemingly characteristic of ankylosing spondylitis blood was a TCR beta motif consisting of under 10 highly homologous variants.

This clonotype appeared many times. The antigen remains unidentified. TCRdb passed the 5' RACE reads through MiXCR, listing each CDR3 protein once. This sample has about 450,000 distinct CDR3 sequences, with roughly a quarter found just once. V lost 5 bases and J lost 1, with 9 bases in between. CDR1 and CDR2 from the germline V gene are SGHRS and YFSETQ. The CDR3 sequence is 13 residues long. The sequenced material came from blood, either unsorted or a sorted T cell fraction (not recorded which). This TCR came from a male donor with ankylosing spondylitis. The V and J genes are TRBV5-1 and TRBJ1-1, with a weak D call TRBD1 (5 bases). The CDR3 is CASSVGQNTEAFF. DNA of the CDR3: TGCGCCAGCAGTGTTGGACAGAACACTGAAGCTTTCTTT.